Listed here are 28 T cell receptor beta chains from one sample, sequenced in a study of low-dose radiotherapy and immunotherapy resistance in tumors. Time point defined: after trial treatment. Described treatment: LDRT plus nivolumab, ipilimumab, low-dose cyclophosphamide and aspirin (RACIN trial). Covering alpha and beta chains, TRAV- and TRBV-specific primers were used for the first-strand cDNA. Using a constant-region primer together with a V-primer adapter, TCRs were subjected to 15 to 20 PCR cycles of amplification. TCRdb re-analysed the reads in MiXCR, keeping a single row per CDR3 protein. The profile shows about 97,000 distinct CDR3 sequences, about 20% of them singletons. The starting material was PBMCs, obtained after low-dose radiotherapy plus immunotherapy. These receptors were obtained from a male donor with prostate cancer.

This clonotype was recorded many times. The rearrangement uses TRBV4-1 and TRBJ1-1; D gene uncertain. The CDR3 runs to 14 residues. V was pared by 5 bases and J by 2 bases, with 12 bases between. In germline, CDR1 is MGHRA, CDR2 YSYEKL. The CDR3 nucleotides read TGCGCCAGCAGCTGGGAAGGCACCAACACTGAAGCTTTCTTT. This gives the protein CASSWEGTNTEAFF.

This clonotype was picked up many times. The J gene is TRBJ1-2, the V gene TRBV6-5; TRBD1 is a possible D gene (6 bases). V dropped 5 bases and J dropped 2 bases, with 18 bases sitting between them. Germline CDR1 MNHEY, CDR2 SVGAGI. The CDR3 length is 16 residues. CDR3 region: CASSPTDRGSNYGYTF. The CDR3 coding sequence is TGTGCCAGCAGTCCGACGGACAGAGGATCAAACTATGGCTACACCTTC.

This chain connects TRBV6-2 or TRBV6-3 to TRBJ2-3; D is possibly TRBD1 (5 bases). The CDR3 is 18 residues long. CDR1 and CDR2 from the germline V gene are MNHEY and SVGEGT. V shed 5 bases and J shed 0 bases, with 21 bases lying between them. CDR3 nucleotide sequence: TGTGCCAGCAGTGTCGGAATAGCAGGGCGGTATAGCACAGATACGCAGTATTTT. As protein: CASSVGIAGRYSTDTQYF.

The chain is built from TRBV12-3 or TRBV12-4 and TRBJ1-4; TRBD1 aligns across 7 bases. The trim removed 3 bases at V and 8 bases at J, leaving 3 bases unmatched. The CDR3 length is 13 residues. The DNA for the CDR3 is TGTGCCAGCAGTTTCAGGGGGAACGAAAAACTGTTTTTT. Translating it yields CASSFRGNEKLFF.

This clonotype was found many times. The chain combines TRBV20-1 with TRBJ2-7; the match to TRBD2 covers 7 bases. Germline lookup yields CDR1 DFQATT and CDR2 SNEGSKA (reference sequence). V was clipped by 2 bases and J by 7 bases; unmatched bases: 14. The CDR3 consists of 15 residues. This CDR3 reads CSARSGLGGRGEQYF. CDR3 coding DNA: TGCAGTGCTAGATCGGGTCTGGGAGGGCGAGGGGAGCAGTACTTC.

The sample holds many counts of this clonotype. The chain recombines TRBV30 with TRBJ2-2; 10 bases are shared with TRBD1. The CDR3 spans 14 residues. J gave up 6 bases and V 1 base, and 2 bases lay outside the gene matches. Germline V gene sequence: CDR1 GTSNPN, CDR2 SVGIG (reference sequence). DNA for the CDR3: TGTGCCTGGAGTGGGACAGGGGGGTCCGGGGAGCTGTTTTTT. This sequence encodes CAWSGTGGSGELFF.

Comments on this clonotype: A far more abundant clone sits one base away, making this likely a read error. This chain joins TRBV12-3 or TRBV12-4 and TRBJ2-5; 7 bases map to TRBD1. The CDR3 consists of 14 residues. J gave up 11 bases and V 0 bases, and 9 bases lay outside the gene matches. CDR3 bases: TGTGCCAGCAGTTTAGCGCTAGGGGGCAATGAGCAGTACTTC. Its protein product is CASSLALGGNEQYF.

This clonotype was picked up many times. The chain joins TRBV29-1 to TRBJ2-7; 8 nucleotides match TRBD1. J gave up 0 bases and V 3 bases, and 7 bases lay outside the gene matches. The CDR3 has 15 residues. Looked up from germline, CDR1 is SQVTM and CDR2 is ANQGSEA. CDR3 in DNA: TGCAGCGTTGAGGCCCAGGGGGCTTACTCCTACGAGCAGTACTTC. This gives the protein CSVEAQGAYSYEQYF.

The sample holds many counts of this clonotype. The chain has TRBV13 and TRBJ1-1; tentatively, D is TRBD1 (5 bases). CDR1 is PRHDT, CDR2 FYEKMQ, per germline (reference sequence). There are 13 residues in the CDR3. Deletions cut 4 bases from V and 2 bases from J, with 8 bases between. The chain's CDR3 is CASSSDSNTEAFF. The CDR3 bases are TGTGCCAGCAGCTCCGACAGTAACACTGAAGCTTTCTTT. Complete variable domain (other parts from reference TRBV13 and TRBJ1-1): AAGVIQSPRHLIKEKRETATLKCYPIPRHDTVYWYQQGPGQDPQFLISFYEKMQSDKGSIPDRFSAQQFSDYHSELNMSSLELGDSALYFCASSSDSNTEAFFGQGTRLTVV.

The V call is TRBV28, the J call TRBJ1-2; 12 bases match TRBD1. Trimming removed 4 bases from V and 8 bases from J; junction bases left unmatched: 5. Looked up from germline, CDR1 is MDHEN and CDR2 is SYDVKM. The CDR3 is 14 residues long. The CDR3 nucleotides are TGTGCCAGCAGTTCGGGACAGGGGGCACGGGGCTACACCTTC. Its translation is CASSSGQGARGYTF.

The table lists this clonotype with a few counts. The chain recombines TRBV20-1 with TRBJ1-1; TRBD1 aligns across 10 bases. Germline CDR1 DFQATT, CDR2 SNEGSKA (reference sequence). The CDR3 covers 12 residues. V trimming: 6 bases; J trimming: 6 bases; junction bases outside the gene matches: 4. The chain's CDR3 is CSATTGGPEAFF. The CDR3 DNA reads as TGCAGTGCCACGACAGGGGGCCCTGAAGCTTTCTTT.

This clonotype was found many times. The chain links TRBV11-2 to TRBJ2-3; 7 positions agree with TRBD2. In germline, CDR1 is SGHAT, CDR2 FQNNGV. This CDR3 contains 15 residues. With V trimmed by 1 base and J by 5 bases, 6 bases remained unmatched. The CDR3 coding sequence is TGTGCCAGCAGCTTAGTGAGGTGGGGGGGAGATACGCAGTATTTT. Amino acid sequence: CASSLVRWGGDTQYF.

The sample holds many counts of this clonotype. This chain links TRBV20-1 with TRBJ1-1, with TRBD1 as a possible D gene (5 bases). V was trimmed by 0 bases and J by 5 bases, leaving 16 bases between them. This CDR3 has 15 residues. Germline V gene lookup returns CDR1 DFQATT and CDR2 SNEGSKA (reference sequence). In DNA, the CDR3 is TGCAGTGCTAGAGATCGTGGGGCGGGAAGGACTGAAGCTTTCTTT. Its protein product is CSARDRGAGRTEAFF.

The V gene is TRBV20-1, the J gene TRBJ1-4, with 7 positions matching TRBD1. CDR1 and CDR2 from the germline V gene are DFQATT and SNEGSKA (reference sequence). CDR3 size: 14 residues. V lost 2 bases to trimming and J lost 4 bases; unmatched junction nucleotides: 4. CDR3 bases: TGCAGTGCTAGAATGGGGACAGATAATGAAAAACTGTTTTTT. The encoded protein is CSARMGTDNEKLFF.

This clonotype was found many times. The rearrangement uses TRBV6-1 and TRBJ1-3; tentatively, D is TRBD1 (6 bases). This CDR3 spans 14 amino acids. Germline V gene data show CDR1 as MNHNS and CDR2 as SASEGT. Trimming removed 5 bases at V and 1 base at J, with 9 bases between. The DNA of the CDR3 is TGTGCCAGCAGTAACAGGGAGTCTGGAAACACCATATATTTT. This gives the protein CASSNRESGNTIYF.

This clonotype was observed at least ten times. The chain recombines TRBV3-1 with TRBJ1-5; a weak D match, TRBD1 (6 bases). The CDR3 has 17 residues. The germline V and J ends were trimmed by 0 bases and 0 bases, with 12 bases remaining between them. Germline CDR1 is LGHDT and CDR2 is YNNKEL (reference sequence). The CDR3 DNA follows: TGTGCCAGCAGCCAAGATCGGGGGGGGGCTAGCAATCAGCCCCAGCATTTT. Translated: CASSQDRGGASNQPQHF.

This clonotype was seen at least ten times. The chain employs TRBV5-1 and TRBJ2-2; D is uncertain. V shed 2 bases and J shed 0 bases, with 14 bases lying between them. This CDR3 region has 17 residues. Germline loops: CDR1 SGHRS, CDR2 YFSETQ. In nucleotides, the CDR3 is TGCGCCAGCAGCTTAAAATTAGGACCCTCGAACACCGGGGAGCTGTTTTTT. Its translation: CASSLKLGPSNTGELFF. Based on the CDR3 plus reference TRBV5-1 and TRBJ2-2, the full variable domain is KAGVTQTPRYLIKTRGQQVTLSCSPISGHRSVSWYQQTPGQGLQFLFEYFSETQRNKGNFPGRFSGRQFSNSRSEMNVSTLELGDSALYLCASSLKLGPSNTGELFFGEGSRLTVL.

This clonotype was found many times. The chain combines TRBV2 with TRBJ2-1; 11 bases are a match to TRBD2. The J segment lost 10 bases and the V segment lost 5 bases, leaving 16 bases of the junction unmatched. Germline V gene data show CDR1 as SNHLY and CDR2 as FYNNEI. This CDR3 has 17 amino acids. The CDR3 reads CASSIYFSGGAGGEQFF. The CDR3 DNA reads TGTGCCAGCAGTATCTATTTTAGCGGGGGGGCTGGTGGGGAGCAGTTCTTC.

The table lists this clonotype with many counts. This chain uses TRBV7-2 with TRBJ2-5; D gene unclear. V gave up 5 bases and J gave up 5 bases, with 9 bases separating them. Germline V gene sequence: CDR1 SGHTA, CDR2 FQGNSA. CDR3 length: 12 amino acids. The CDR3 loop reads CASSGLWETQYF. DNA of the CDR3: TGTGCCAGCAGCGGGTTGTGGGAGACCCAGTACTTC. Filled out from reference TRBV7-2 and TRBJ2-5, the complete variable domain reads GAGVSQSPSNKVTEKGKDVELRCDPISGHTALYWYRQSLGQGLEFLIYFQGNSAPDKSGLPSDRFSAERTGGSVSTLTIQRTQQEDSAVYLCASSGLWETQYFGPGTRLLVL.

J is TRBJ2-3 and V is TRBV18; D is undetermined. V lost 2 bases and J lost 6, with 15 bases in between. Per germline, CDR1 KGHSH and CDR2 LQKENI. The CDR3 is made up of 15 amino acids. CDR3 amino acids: CASSPSGSAGDTQYF. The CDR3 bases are TGTGCCAGCTCACCATCGGGCAGCGCTGGGGATACGCAGTATTTT.

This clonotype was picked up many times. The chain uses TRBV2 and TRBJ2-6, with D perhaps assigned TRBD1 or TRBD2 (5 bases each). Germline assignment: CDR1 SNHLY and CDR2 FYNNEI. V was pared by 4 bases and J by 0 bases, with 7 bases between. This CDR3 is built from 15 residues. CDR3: CASSAGLSGANVLTF. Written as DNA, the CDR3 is TGTGCCAGCAGTGCGGGGCTCTCTGGGGCCAACGTCCTGACTTTC.

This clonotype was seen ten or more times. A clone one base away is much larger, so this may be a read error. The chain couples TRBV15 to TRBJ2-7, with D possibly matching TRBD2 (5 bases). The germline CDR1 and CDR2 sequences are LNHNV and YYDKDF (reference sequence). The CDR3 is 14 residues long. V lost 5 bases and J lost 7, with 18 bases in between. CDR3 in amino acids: CATSDRATRREQYF. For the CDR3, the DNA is TGTGCCACCAGCGATAGGGCCACAAGGAGGGAGCAGTACTTC.

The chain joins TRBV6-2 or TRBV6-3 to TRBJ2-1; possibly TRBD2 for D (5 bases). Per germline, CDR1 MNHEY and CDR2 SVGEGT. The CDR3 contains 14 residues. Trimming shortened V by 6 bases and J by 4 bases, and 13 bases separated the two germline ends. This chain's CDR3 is CASRPSRGYNEQFF. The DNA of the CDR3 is TGTGCCAGCAGGCCCTCCCGGGGTTACAATGAGCAGTTCTTC.

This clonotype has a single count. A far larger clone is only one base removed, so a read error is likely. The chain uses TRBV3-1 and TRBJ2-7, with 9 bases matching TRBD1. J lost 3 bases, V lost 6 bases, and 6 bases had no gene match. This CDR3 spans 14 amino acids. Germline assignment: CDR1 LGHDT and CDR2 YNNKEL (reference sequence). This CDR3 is CASSSGTGNYEQYF. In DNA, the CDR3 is TGTGCCAGCAGTTCCGGGACAGGGAACTACGAGCAGTACTTC.

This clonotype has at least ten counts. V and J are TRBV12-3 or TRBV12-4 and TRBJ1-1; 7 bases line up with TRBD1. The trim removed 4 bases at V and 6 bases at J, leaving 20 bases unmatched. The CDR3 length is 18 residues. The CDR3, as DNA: TGTGCCAGCAGTTCCCCCCGACAGGGAGGGAGGGGTTTCTCTGAAGCTTTCTTT. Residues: CASSSPRQGGRGFSEAFF.

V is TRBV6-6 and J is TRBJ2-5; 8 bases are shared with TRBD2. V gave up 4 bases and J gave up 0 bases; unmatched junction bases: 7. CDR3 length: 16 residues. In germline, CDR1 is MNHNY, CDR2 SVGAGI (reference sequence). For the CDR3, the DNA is TGTGCCAGCAGTTGGAAGACTAGCGCGTACCAAGAGACCCAGTACTTC. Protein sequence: CASSWKTSAYQETQYF.

The CDR3 coding sequence is TGTGCCAGCAGTCCACGGGCAGGCTCCTACGAGCAGTACTTC. It is translated as CASSPRAGSYEQYF. The chain employs TRBV14 and TRBJ2-7; D gene unclear. CDR3 length equals 14 residues. Trimming pared 6 bases from V and 0 bases from J, leaving 12 bases between. CDR1 is SGHDN and CDR2 is FVKESK in the germline V gene. Supplemented by reference TRBV14 and TRBJ2-7, the full variable domain reads EAGVTQFPSHSVIEKGQTVTLRCDPISGHDNLYWYRRVMGKEIKFLLHFVKESKQDESGMPNNRFLAERTGGTYSTLKVQPAELEDSGVYFCASSPRAGSYEQYFGPGTRLTVT.

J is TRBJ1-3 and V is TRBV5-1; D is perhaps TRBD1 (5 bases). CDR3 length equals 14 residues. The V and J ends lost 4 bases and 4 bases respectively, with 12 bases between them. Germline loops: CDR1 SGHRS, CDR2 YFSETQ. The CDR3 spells CASSNRDGGNTIYF. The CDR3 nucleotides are TGCGCCAGCAGCAACCGGGACGGAGGAAACACCATATATTTT. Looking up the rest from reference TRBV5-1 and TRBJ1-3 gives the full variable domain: KAGVTQTPRYLIKTRGQQVTLSCSPISGHRSVSWYQQTPGQGLQFLFEYFSETQRNKGNFPGRFSGRQFSNSRSEMNVSTLELGDSALYLCASSNRDGGNTIYFGEGSWLTVV.